This T cell receptor (beta chain) was identified during a study of neoadjuvant anti-PD-1 for oral cavity cancer. TCRdb's copy holds only in-frame clones and misses some; the assay was immunoSEQ multiplex PCR. This sample has approximately 9,600 clones; over 65% occur once, and the top ten carry approximately 3.8%. Time point defined: after neoadjuvant nivolumab, at surgical resection. The V end lost 6 bases, the J end lost 4 bases, and 16 bases lay between the germline ends. The CDR3 extends over 14 amino acids. Germline CDR1 and CDR2: SGHNT and YYREEE (reference sequence). The sequences come from PBMCs, collected after nivolumab (anti-PD-1) treatment. This receptor was obtained from a person aged 35-79 years with oral cavity squamous cell carcinoma. V and J are TRBV5-4 and TRBJ2-5, with D perhaps TRBD2 (6 bases). The chain's CDR3 is CASTLRGGRETQYF. For the CDR3, the DNA is TGTGCCAGCACCCTGCGGGGAGGCAGAGAGACCCAGTACTTC. The entire variable domain, with the rest obtained from reference TRBV5-4 and TRBJ2-5, is as follows: ETGVTQSPTHLIKTRGQQVTLRCSSQSGHNTVSWYQQALGQGPQFIFQYYREEENGRGNFPPRFSGLQFPNYSSELNVNALELDDSALYLCASTLRGGRETQYFGPGTRLLVL.